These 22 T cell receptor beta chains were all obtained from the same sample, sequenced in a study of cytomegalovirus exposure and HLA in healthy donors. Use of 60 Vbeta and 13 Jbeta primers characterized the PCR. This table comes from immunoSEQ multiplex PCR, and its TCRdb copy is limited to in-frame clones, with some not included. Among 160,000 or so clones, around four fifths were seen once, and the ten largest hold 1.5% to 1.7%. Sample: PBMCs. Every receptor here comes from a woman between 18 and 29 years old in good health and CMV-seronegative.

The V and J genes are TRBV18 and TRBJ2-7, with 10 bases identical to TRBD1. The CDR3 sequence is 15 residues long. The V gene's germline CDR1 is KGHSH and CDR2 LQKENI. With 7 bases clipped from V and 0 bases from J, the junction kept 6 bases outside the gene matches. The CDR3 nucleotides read TGTGCCAGCTTAAGGGGACAGGGGAGCTCCTACGAGCAGTACTTC. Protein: CASLRGQGSSYEQYF.

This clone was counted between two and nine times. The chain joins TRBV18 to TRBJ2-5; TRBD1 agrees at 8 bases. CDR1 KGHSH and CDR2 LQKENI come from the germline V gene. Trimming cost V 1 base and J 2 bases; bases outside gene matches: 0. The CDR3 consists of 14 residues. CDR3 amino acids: CASSPRTGQETQYF. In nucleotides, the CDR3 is TGTGCCAGCTCACCACGGACAGGGCAAGAGACCCAGTACTTC.

Written as DNA, the CDR3 is TGCGCCAGCAGCCAAGATCGTCAACTGGGAGTAAGGGGCTACACCTTC. This codes for CASSQDRQLGVRGYTF. The J gene is TRBJ1-2, the V gene TRBV4-1; D unclear. V was clipped by 0 bases and J by 8 bases, with 19 bases between them. The CDR3 loop spans 16 amino acids. The germline CDR1 and CDR2 sequences are MGHRA and YSYEKL.

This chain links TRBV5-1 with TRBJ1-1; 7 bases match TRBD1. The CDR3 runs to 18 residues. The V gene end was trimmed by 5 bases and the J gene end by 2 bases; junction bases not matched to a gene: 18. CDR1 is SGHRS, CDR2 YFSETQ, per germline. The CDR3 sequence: CASRENQGVRKRNTEAFF. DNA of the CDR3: TGCGCCAGCAGAGAGAACCAGGGGGTTCGAAAAAGAAACACTGAAGCTTTCTTT.

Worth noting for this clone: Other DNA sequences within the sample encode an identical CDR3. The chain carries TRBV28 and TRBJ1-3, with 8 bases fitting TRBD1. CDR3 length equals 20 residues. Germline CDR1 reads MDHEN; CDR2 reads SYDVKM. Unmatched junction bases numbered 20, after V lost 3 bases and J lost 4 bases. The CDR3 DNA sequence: TGTGCCAGCAGTTTGCTCCGACAGGGGAGGACTGACTACTCCGGAAACACCATATATTTT. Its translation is CASSLLRQGRTDYSGNTIYF. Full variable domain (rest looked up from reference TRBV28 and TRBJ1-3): DVKVTQSSRYLVKRTGEKVFLECVQDMDHENMFWYRQDPGLGLRLIYFSYDVKMKEKGDIPEGYSVSREKKERFSLILESASTNQTSMYLCASSLLRQGRTDYSGNTIYFGEGSWLTVV.

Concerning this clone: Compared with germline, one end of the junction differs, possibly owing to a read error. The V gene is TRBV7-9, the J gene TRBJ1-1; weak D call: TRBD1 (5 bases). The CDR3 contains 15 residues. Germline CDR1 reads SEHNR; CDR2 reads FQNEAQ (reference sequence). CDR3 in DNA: TGTTCCAGCAGTTCCGCCCAGGGCCAGAACACTGAAGCTTTCTTT. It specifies CSSSSAQGQNTEAFF.

CDR3 DNA sequence: TGTGCCAGCAGCTTAGTTGGGAACAGGGGGACGTCTACGGATGGCTACACCTTC. Translated: CASSLVGNRGTSTDGYTF. The genes are TRBV11-2 and TRBJ1-2; 8 bases align to TRBD1. The CDR3 covers 18 residues. Germline V gene data show CDR1 as SGHAT and CDR2 as FQNNGV. V was pared by 1 base and J by 6 bases, with 16 bases of the junction left unmatched.

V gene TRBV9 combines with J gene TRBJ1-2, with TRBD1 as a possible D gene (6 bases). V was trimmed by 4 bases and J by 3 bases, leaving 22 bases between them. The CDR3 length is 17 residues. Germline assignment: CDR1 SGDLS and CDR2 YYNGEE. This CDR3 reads CASSPTLGGAGDYGYTF. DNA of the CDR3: TGTGCCAGCAGCCCAACCTTGGGGGGGGCCGGGGACTATGGCTACACCTTC.

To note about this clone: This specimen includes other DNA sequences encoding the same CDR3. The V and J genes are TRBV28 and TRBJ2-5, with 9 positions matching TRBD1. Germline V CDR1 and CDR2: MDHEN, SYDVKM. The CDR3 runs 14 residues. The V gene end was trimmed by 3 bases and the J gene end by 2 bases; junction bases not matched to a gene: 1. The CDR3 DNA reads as TGTGCCAGCAGTTTGGGACAGGGACAAGAGACCCAGTACTTC. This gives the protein CASSLGQGQETQYF.

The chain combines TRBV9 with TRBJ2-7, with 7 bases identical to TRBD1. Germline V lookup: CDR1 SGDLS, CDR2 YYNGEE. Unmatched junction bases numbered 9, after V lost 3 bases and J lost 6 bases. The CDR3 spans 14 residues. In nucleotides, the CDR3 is TGTGCCAGCAGCGAGAGTGACAGGGCTAGCGAGCAGTACTTC. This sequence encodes CASSESDRASEQYF. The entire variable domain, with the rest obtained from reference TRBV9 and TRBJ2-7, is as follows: DSGVTQTPKHLITATGQRVTLRCSPRSGDLSVYWYQQSLDQGLQFLIQYYNGEERAKGNILERFSAQQFPDLHSELNLSSLELGDSALYFCASSESDRASEQYFGPGTRLTVT.

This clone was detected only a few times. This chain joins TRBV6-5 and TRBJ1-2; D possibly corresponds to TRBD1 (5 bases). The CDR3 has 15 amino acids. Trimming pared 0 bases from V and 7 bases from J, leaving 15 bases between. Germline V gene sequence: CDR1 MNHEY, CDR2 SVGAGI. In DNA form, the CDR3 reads TGTGCCAGCAGTTACTCGGTGGGGGAGGCGGCTGGCTACACCTTC. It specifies CASSYSVGEAAGYTF.

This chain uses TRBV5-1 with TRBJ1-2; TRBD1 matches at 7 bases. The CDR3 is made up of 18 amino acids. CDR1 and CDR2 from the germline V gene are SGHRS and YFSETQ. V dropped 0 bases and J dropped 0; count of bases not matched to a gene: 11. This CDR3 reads CASSLVGRGPETNYGYTF. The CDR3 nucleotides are TGCGCCAGCAGCTTGGTAGGTAGGGGGCCTGAAACTAACTATGGCTACACCTTC.

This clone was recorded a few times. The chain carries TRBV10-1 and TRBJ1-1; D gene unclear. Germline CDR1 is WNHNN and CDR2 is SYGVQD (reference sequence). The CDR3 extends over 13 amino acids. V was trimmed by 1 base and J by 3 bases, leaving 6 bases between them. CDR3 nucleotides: TGCGCCAGCAGTGAGTATCCTGACACTGAAGCTTTCTTT. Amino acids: CASSEYPDTEAFF.

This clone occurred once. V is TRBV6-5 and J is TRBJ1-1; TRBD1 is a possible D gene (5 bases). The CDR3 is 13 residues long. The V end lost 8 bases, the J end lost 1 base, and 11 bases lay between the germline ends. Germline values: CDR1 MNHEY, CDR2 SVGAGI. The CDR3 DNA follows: TGTGCCAGCGCCGAGACAGAGAACACTGAAGCTTTCTTT. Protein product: CASAETENTEAFF.

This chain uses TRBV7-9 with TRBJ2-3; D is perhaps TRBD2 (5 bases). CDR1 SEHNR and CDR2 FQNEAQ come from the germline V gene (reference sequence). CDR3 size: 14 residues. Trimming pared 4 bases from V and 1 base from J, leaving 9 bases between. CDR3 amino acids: CASSWGVGTDTQYF. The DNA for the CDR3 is TGTGCCAGCAGCTGGGGAGTGGGCACAGATACGCAGTATTTT.

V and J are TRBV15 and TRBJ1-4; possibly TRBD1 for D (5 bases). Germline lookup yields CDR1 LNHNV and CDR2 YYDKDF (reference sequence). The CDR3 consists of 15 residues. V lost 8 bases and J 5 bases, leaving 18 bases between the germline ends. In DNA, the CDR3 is TGTGCCACCCCCGGGTCAGGAGGGACGAATGAAAAACTGTTTTTT. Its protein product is CATPGSGGTNEKLFF. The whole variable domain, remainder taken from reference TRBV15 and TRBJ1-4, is DAMVIQNPRYQVTQFGKPVTLSCSQTLNHNVMYWYQQKSSQAPKLLFHYYDKDFNNEADTPDNFQSRRPNTSFCFLDIRSPGLGDTAMYLCATPGSGGTNEKLFFGSGTQLSVL.

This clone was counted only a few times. The CDR3 sequence: CAWRGVDLVATNYGYTF. CDR3 coding DNA: TGTGCCTGGAGGGGCGTAGACCTTGTGGCAACTAACTATGGCTACACCTTC. V and J are TRBV30 and TRBJ1-2; D uncertain. This CDR3 contains 17 residues. CDR1 and CDR2 (germline): GTSNPN, SVGIG (reference sequence). V was clipped by 3 bases and J by 0 bases, with 20 bases between them.

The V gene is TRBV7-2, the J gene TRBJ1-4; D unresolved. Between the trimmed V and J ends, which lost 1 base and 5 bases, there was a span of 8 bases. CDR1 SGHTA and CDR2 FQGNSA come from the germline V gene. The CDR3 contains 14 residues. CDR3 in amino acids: CASSLDSLNEKLFF. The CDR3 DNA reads TGTGCCAGCAGCTTAGATAGCCTCAATGAAAAACTGTTTTTT.

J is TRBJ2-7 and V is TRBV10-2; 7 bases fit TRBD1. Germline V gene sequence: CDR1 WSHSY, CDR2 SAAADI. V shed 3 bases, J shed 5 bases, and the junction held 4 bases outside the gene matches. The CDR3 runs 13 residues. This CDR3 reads CASSDNRGDEQYF. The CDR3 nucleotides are TGCGCCAGCAGTGATAACAGGGGCGACGAGCAGTACTTC.

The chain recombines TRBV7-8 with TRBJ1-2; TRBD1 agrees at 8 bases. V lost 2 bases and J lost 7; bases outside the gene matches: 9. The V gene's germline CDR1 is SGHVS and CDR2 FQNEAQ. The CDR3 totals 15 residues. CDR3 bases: TGTGCCAGCAGCTTAAATCCGGGGACAGGCCCTGGCTACACCTTC. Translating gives CASSLNPGTGPGYTF.

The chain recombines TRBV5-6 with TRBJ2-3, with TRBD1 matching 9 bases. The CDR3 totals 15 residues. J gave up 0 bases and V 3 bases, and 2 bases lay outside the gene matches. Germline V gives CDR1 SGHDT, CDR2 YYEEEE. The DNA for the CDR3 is TGTGCCAGCAGCTGGGGACAGGGCAGCACAGATACGCAGTATTTT. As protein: CASSWGQGSTDTQYF.

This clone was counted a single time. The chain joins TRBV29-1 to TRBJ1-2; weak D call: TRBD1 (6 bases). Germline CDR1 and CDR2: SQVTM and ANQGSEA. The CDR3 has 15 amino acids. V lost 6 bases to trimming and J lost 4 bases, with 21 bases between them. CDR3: CSVYLRMTGSYGYTF. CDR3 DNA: TGCAGCGTCTACCTTCGTATGACAGGTTCCTATGGCTACACCTTC. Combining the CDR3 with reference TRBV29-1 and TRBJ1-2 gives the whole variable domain SAVISQKPSRDICQRGTSLTIQCQVDSQVTMMFWYRQQPGQSLTLIATANQGSEATYESGFVIDKFPISRPNLTFSTLTVSNMSPEDSSIYLCSVYLRMTGSYGYTFGSGTRLTVV.